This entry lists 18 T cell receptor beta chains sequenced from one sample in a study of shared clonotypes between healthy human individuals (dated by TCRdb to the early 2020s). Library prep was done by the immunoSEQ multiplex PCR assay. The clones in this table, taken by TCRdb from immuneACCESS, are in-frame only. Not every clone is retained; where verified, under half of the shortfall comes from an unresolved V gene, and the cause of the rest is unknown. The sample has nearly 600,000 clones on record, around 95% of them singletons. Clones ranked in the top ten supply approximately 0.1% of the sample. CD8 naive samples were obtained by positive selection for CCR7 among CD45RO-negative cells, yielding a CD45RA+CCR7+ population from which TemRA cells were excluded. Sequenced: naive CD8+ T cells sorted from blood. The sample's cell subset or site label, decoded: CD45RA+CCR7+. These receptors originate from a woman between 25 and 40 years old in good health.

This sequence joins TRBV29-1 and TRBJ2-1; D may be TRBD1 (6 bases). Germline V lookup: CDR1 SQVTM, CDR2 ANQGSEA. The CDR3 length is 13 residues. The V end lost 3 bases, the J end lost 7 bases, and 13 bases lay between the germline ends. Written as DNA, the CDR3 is TGCAGCGTTGACCAGGGGATGGGAAATGAGCAGTTCTTC. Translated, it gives CSVDQGMGNEQFF.

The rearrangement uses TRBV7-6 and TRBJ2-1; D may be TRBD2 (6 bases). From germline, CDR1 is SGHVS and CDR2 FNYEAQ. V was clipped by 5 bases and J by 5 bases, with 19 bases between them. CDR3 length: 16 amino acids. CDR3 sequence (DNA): TGTGCCAGCAGCCCGGAGGGTGATTCGGGCGACAATGAGCAGTTCTTC. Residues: CASSPEGDSGDNEQFF.

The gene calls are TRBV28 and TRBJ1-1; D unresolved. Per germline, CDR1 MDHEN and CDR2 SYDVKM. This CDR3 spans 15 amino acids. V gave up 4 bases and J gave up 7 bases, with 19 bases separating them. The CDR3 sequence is CASSSPPAGWLEAFF. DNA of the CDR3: TGTGCCAGCAGTTCCCCACCCGCCGGGTGGCTTGAAGCTTTCTTT.

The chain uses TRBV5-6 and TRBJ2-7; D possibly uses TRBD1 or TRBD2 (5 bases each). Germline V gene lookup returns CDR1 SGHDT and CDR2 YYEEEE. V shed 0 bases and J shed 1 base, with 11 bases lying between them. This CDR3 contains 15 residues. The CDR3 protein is CASSLAGTISYEQYF. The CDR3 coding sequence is TGTGCCAGCAGCTTGGCCGGGACGATATCCTACGAGCAGTACTTC.

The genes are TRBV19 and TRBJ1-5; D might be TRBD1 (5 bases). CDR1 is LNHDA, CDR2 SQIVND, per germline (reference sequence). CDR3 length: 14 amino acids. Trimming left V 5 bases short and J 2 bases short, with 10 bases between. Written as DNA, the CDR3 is TGTGCCAGTAGTCCAGGGTGGGGCAATCAGCCCCAGCATTTT. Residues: CASSPGWGNQPQHF.

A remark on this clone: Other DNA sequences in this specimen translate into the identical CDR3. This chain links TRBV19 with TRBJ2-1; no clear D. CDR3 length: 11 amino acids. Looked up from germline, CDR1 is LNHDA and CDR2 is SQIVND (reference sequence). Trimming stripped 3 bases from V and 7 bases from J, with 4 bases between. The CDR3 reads CASSITNEQFF. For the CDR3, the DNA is TGTGCCAGTAGTATCACTAATGAGCAGTTCTTC. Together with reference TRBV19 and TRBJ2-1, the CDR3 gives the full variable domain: DGGITQSPKYLFRKEGQNVTLSCEQNLNHDAMYWYRQDPGQGLRLIYYSQIVNDFQKGDIAEGYSVSREKKESFPLTVTSAQKNPTAFYLCASSITNEQFFGPGTRLTVL.

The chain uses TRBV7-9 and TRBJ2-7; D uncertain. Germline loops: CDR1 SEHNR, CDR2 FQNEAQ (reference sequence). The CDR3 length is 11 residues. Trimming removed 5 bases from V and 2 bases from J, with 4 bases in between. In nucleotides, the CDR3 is TGTGCCAGCAGCCACACCTACGAGCAGTACTTC. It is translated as CASSHTYEQYF.

The CDR3 spells CASSFLSGRALDTQYF. CDR3 coding DNA: TGCGCCAGCAGCTTCCTCAGCGGGAGGGCCTTAGATACGCAGTATTTT. The rearrangement links TRBV5-1 to TRBJ2-3, with 10 nucleotides matching TRBD2. Losses at the gene ends were 2 bases for V and 5 bases for J; bases not matched to a gene: 8. The CDR3 is 16 residues long. The germline gives CDR1 SGHRS, CDR2 YFSETQ.

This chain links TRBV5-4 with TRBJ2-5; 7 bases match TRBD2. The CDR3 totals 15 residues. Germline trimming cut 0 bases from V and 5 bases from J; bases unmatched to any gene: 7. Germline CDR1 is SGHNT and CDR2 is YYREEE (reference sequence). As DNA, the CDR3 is TGTGCCAGCAGCTTGGTTTATGGGGGGGTGGAGACCCAGTACTTC. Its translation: CASSLVYGGVETQYF.

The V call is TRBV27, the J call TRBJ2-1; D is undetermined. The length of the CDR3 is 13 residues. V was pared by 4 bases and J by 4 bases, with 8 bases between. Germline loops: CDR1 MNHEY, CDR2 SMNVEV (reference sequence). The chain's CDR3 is CASSYDRYNEQFF. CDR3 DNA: TGTGCCAGCAGTTATGACCGATACAATGAGCAGTTCTTC.

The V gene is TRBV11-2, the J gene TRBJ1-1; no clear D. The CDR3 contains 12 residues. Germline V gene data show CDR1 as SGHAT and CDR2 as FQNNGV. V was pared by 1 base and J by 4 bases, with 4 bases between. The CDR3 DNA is TGTGCCAGCAGCTTAGGGGCCACTGAAGCTTTCTTT. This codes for CASSLGATEAFF.

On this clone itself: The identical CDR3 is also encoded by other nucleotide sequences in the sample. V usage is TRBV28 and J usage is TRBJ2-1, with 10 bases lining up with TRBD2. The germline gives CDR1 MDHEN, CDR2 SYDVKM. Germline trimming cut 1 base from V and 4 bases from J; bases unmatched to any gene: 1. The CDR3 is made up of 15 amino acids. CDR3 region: CASSLLAGGYNEQFF. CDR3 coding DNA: TGTGCCAGCAGTTTATTAGCGGGAGGATACAATGAGCAGTTCTTC.

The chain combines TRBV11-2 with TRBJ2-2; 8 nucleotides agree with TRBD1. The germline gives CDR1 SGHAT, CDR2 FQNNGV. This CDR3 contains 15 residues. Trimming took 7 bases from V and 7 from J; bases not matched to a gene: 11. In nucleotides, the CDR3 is TGTGCCAGCAACGAGCAGGGGGCGGATCACGGGGAGCTGTTTTTT. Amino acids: CASNEQGADHGELFF.

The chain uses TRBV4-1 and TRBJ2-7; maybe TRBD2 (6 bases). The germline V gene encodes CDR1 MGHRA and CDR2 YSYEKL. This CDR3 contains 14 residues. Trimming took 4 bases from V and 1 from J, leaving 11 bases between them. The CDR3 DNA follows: TGCGCCAGCAGCCTAGCGGAAGCTTCCTACGAGCAGTACTTC. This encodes CASSLAEASYEQYF.

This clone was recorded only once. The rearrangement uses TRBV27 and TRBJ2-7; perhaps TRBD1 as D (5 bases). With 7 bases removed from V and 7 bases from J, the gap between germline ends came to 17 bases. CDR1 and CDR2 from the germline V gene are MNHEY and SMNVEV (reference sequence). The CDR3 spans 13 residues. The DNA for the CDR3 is TGTGCCAGCACCCCCATCCCAGGGAATGAGCAGTACTTC. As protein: CASTPIPGNEQYF.

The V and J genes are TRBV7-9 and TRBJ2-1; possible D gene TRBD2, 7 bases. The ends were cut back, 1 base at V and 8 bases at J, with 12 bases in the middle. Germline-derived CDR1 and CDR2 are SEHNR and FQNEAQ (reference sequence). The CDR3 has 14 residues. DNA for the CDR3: TGTGCCAGCAGCTTAGTTGGGGGGGCCTATGAGCAGTTCTTC. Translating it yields CASSLVGGAYEQFF. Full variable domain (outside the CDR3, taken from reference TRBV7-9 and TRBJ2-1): DTGVSQNPRHKITKRGQNVTFRCDPISEHNRLYWYRQTLGQGPEFLTYFQNEAQLEKSRLLSDRFSAERPKGSFSTLEIQRTEQGDSAMYLCASSLVGGAYEQFFGPGTRLTVL.

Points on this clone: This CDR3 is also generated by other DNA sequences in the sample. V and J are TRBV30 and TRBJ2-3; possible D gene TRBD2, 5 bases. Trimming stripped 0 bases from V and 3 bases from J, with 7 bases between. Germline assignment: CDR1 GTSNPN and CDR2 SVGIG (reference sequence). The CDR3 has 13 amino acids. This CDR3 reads CAWSVLATDTQYF. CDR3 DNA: TGTGCCTGGAGTGTCCTAGCAACAGATACGCAGTATTTT.

The DNA of the CDR3 is TGTGCCAGCAGCGGAGGACAGGGGGCATGGTACACTGAAGCTTTCTTT. Amino acid sequence: CASSGGQGAWYTEAFF. The chain recombines TRBV13 with TRBJ1-1, with TRBD1 identical over 11 bases. The germline gives CDR1 PRHDT, CDR2 FYEKMQ (reference sequence). Trimming cost V 5 bases and J 3 bases; bases outside gene matches: 8. This CDR3 is built from 16 residues.